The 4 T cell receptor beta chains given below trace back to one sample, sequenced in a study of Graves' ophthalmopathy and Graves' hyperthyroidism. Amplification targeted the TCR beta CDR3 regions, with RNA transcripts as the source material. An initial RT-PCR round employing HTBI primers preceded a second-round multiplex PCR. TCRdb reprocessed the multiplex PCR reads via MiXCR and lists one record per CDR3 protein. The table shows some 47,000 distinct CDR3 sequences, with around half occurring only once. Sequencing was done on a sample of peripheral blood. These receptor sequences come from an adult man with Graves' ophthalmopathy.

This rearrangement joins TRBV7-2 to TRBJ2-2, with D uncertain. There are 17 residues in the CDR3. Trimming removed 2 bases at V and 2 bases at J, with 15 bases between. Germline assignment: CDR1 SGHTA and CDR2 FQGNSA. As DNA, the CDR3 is TGTGCCAGCAGCTTAAGCATGAGCTCTGGAAACACCGGGGAGCTGTTTTTT. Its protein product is CASSLSMSSGNTGELFF.

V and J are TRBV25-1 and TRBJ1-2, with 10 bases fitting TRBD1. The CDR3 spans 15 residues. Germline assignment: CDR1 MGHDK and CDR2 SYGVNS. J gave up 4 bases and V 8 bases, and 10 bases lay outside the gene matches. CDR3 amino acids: CASGATGGAGYGYTF. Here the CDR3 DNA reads TGTGCCAGCGGGGCGACAGGGGGCGCCGGCTATGGCTACACCTTC.

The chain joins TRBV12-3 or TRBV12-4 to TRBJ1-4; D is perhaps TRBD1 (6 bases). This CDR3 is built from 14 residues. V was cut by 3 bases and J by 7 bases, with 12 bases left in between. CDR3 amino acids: CASSFGGGGEKLFF. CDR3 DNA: TGTGCCAGCAGTTTCGGGGGGGGCGGTGAAAAACTGTTTTTT.

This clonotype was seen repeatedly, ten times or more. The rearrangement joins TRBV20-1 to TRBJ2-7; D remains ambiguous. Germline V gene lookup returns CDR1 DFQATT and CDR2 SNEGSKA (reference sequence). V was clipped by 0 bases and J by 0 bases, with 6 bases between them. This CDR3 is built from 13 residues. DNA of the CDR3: TGCAGTGCTAGAGATTGGGACTCCTACGAGCAGTACTTC. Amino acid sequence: CSARDWDSYEQYF.